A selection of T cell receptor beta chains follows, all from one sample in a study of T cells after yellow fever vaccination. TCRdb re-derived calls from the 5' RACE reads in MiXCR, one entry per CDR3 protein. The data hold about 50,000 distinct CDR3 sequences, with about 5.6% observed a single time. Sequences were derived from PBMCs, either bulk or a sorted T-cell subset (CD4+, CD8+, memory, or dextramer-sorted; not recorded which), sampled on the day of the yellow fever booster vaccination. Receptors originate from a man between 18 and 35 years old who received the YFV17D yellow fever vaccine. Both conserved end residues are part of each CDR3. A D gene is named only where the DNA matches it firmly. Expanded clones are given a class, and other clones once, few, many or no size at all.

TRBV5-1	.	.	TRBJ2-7	CASSLVPYEQYF	TGCGCCAGCAGCTTGGTACCCTACGAGCAGTACTTC
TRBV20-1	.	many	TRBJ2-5	CSARDPSPQTQYF	TGCAGTGCTAGAGATCCGTCCCCGCAGACCCAGTACTTC
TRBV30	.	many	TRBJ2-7	CAWRRGYEQYF	TGTGCCTGGAGGAGGGGATACGAGCAGTACTTC
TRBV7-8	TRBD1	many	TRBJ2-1	CASSLQGTGGNNEQFF	TGTGCCAGCAGCTTACAAGGGACAGGGGGTAACAATGAGCAGTTCTTC
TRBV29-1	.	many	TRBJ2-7	CSVSSGISYEQYF	TGCAGCGTTTCGTCAGGGATATCATACGAGCAGTACTTC
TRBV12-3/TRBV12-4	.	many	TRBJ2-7	CASSLGHGSYEQYF	TGTGCCAGCAGTTTGGGTCACGGCTCCTACGAGCAGTACTTC
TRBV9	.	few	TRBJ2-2	CASSRRGRATGELFF	TGTGCCAGCAGCCGGCGGGGACGTGCCACCGGGGAGCTGTTTTTT
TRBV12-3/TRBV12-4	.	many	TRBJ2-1	CASSFFGTGQFF	TGTGCCAGCAGTTTTTTCGGAACTGGGCAGTTCTTC
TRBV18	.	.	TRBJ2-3	CASSPQGSTDTQYF	TGTGCCAGCTCACCGCAGGGAAGCACAGATACGCAGTATTTT
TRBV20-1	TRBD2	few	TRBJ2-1	CSAREGLAGWRTYNEQFF	TGCAGTGCTAGAGAAGGGCTAGCGGGTTGGCGGACCTACAATGAGCAGTTCTTC
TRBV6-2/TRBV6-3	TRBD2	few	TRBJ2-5	CASSFGLAQETQYF	TGTGCCAGCAGTTTCGGACTAGCGCAAGAGACCCAGTACTTC
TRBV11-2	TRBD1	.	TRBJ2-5	CASSPGTGEETQYF	TGTGCCAGCAGCCCCGGGACAGGGGAAGAGACCCAGTACTTC
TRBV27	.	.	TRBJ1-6	CASSLVEGGSSSYNSPLHF	TGTGCCAGCAGTTTAGTTGAAGGGGGATCAAGCTCCTATAATTCACCCCTCCACTTT
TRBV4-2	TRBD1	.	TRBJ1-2	CASSQGDRGHYGYTF	TGTGCCAGCAGCCAAGGGGACAGGGGTCACTATGGCTACACCTTC
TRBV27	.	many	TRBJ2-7	CASSPGIPADEQYF	TGTGCCAGCAGTCCAGGGATCCCGGCGGACGAGCAGTACTTC
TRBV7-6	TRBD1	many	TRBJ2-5	CASSRGTGSKWAQYF	TGTGCCAGCAGCCGAGGGACAGGGAGTAAGTGGGCCCAGTACTTC
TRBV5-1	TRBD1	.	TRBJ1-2	CASSPGTDNYGYTF	TGCGCCAGCAGCCCCGGGACAGATAACTATGGCTACACCTTC
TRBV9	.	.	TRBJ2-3	CASSTYGTSTDTQYF	TGTGCCAGCAGCACATACGGGACTAGCACAGATACGCAGTATTTT
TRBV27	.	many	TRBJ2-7	CASSLSLQVGQYF	TGTGCCAGCAGTTTATCGCTCCAGGTCGGGCAGTACTTC
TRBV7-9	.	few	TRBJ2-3	CASSAFYPTYF	TGTGCCAGCAGCGCCTTCTACCCTACATATTTT
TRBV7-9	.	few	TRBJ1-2	CASSLGQSGYTF	TGTGCCAGCAGCTTAGGACAGTCGGGCTACACCTTC
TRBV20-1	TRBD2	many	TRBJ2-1	CSALALLAGSYNEQFF	TGCAGTGCACTCGCCCTTCTAGCGGGGAGCTACAATGAGCAGTTCTTC
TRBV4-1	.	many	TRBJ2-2	CASSQAFLAEKSTGELFF	TGCGCCAGCAGCCAAGCTTTTTTGGCGGAGAAGAGTACCGGGGAGCTGTTTTTT
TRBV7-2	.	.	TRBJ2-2	CASSLEVQGPNTGELFF	TGTGCCAGCAGCTTAGAGGTTCAGGGGCCGAACACCGGGGAGCTGTTTTTT